This entry lists 19 T cell receptor beta chains sequenced from one sample in a study of metastatic and nonmetastatic thyroid tumors. TCRdb redid the clone calls on the PCR reads using MiXCR. The repertoire includes 43,000 or so clones, 3.5% to 5% of them detected once, and 9.8% sits in the top ten. Before thyroid surgery, none of the patients had received any treatment. Sequenced input: blood. The receptors were gathered from a female donor with papillary thyroid cancer or a benign thyroid nodule (not recorded which). Some clones in this sample may be carry-over from other donors' samples.

This clone was observed many times. The chain carries TRBV24-1 and TRBJ2-7, with D possibly TRBD1 on 5 matching bases. The CDR3 consists of 16 residues. Trimming removed 0 bases from V and 0 bases from J, with 11 bases in between. Germline CDR1 KGHDR, CDR2 SFDVKD. DNA for the CDR3: TGTGCCACCAGTGATTTGTATACAGGCAGCTCCTACGAGCAGTACTTC. It encodes CATSDLYTGSSYEQYF.

This clone was observed many times. This may be a read error: a much more frequent sequence differs by one nucleotide. Other DNA sequences in the same sample also yield this CDR3. The genes are TRBV29-1 and TRBJ1-2; D gene unclear. V was shortened by 4 bases and J by 3 bases, with 9 bases between the two germline ends. The CDR3 extends over 12 amino acids. The germline CDR1 and CDR2 sequences are SQVTM and ANQGSEA. The CDR3 nucleotides are TGCAGCGTTGGGGAGGGTCACTATGGCTACACCTTC. It is translated as CSVGEGHYGYTF.

The rearrangement joins TRBV24-1 to TRBJ2-1, with 12 bases aligning to TRBD2. Germline CDR1 reads KGHDR; CDR2 reads SFDVKD. Losses at the gene ends were 6 bases for V and 11 bases for J; bases not matched to a gene: 7. The CDR3 spans 14 residues. CDR3 region: CATSPRLAGDQQFF. Here the CDR3 DNA reads TGTGCCACCAGTCCGAGACTAGCGGGGGATCAGCAGTTCTTC.

This clone was seen many times. V gene TRBV19 combines with J gene TRBJ2-7; 7 bases map to TRBD2. Germline-derived CDR1 and CDR2 are LNHDA and SQIVND (reference sequence). The CDR3 is 14 amino acids. V lost 7 bases, J lost 0 bases, and 6 bases stayed unmatched. DNA of the CDR3: TGTGCCAGTATGGCTAGCGGTAACTCCTACGAGCAGTACTTC. Translation: CASMASGNSYEQYF.

This clone has at least ten counts. The J gene is TRBJ2-3, the V gene TRBV10-2, with 8 positions matching TRBD2. CDR3 length equals 13 residues. Germline trimming cut 5 bases from V and 5 bases from J; bases unmatched to any gene: 3. CDR1 is WSHSY and CDR2 is SAAADI in the germline V gene. CDR3 DNA: TGCGCCAGCAGTCGCCTAGCGGGAGATACGCAGTATTTT. The encoded protein is CASSRLAGDTQYF.

This clone has ten or more counts. This rearrangement joins TRBV7-8 to TRBJ2-7; D unresolved. Germline assignment: CDR1 SGHVS and CDR2 FQNEAQ. The CDR3 extends over 14 amino acids. V gave up 2 bases and J gave up 3 bases, with 11 bases separating them. CDR3 bases: TGTGCCAGCAGCTTAATTTCGCTTGGCTACGAGCAGTACTTC. Translated: CASSLISLGYEQYF.

In this sample, this clone turned up many times. It may be a read error: a sequence one base away is much more abundant. In the same sample, other DNA sequences code for this CDR3. The chain uses TRBV24-1 and TRBJ1-1; D possibly corresponds to TRBD1 (5 bases). Germline V gene sequence: CDR1 KGHDR, CDR2 SFDVKD. Trimming took off 4 bases at V and 5 bases at J, with 10 bases between the two ends. CDR3 length: 13 amino acids. CDR3 region: CATSDFWGTEAFF. The CDR3 DNA is TGTGCCACCAGTGACTTTTGGGGGACTGAAGCTTTCTTT.

This clone has only a few counts. The genes are TRBV5-4 and TRBJ1-2, with TRBD1 as a possible D gene (5 bases). Trimming stripped 2 bases from V and 6 bases from J, with 17 bases between. The germline V gene has CDR1 SGHNT and CDR2 YYREEE (reference sequence). The CDR3 length is 15 residues. The CDR3 spells CASSLLSGRGDGYTF. The CDR3 DNA sequence: TGTGCCAGCAGCTTACTATCCGGGAGAGGGGATGGCTACACCTTC.

The chain employs TRBV30 and TRBJ1-6; 7 bases agree with TRBD1. From germline, CDR1 is GTSNPN and CDR2 SVGIG (reference sequence). With V trimmed by 3 bases and J by 7 bases, 6 bases remained unmatched. This CDR3 contains 14 residues. The CDR3 reads CAWSPTGLNSPLHF. For the CDR3, the DNA is TGTGCCTGGAGCCCGACAGGGCTAAATTCACCCCTCCACTTT.

This clone was counted ten times or more. The rearrangement uses TRBV7-9 and TRBJ2-3; 10 nucleotides agree with TRBD2. V lost 2 bases, J lost 4 bases, and 0 bases stayed unmatched. This CDR3 has 14 amino acids. Looked up from germline, CDR1 is SEHNR and CDR2 is FQNEAQ (reference sequence). CDR3 protein: CASSLLAGADTQYF. CDR3 sequence (DNA): TGTGCCAGCAGCTTACTAGCGGGAGCAGATACGCAGTATTTT.

In its sample, this clone was seen many times. The chain recombines TRBV20-1 with TRBJ1-4; D is undetermined. Germline V lookup: CDR1 DFQATT, CDR2 SNEGSKA (reference sequence). This CDR3 contains 15 residues. V lost 1 base to trimming and J lost 5 bases, with 14 bases between them. The CDR3 DNA sequence: TGCAGTGCTAGAGTGACCCGGGGAGGGAATGAAAAACTGTTTTTT. Its translation: CSARVTRGGNEKLFF.

This clone came up many times. The chain couples TRBV20-1 to TRBJ2-7; TRBD2 agrees at 8 bases. The germline V gene encodes CDR1 DFQATT and CDR2 SNEGSKA (reference sequence). CDR3 length: 17 residues. The V gene end was trimmed by 2 bases and the J gene end by 6 bases; junction bases not matched to a gene: 18. The CDR3 sequence is CSARRESAGVLGGEQYF. CDR3 DNA: TGCAGTGCTAGAAGGGAGTCAGCGGGAGTCCTGGGAGGCGAGCAGTACTTC.

There are many counts of this clone. V is TRBV19 and J is TRBJ1-1; no reliable D call. This CDR3 is 11 amino acids long. V lost 6 bases to trimming and J lost 1 base, with 3 bases between them. Germline V gene lookup returns CDR1 LNHDA and CDR2 SQIVND (reference sequence). CDR3 sequence reads: CASRQNTEAFF. The CDR3 DNA reads TGTGCCAGTAGACAGAACACTGAAGCTTTCTTT.

This clone was detected many times. This chain joins TRBV18 and TRBJ2-4; maybe TRBD1 (6 bases). CDR1 is KGHSH and CDR2 is LQKENI in the germline V gene. V was clipped by 2 bases and J by 8 bases, with 16 bases between them. This CDR3 comprises 15 residues. The CDR3 nucleotides are TGTGCCAGCTCACCATATCTTCAGGGGACGGACATTCAGTACTTC. This sequence encodes CASSPYLQGTDIQYF. Using reference TRBV18 and TRBJ2-4 for the parts outside the CDR3, the full variable domain is NAGVMQNPRHLVRRRGQEARLRCSPMKGHSHVYWYRQLPEEGLKFMVYLQKENIIDESGMPKERFSAEFPKEGPSILRIQQVVRGDSAAYFCASSPYLQGTDIQYFGAGTRLSVL.

As regards this clone: The conserved phenylalanine or tryptophan normally closing the CDR3 is absent here, so this likely arose from a read error. The DNA is omitted, as the CDR3 cannot be located on it reliably, and the CDR3 follows TCRdb's listing. This chain links TRBV19 with TRBJ1-2; the table's TRBD1 call for D was not verified on the DNA. The CDR3 has 14 residues if both end residues are counted. Germline values: CDR1 LNHDA, CDR2 SQIVND (reference sequence). The CDR3 spells CASSPGTGGYGYAL.

This clone was counted ten times or more. The V call is TRBV18, the J call TRBJ2-6; TRBD1 aligns across 7 bases. The ends lost 3 bases at V and 1 base at J; junction bases unmatched: 9. This CDR3 region has 18 residues. Germline V lookup: CDR1 KGHSH, CDR2 LQKENI. CDR3 loop: CASSPITGVFSGANVLTF. As DNA, the CDR3 is TGTGCCAGCTCACCCATCACAGGGGTCTTTTCTGGGGCCAACGTCCTGACTTTC.

With regard to this clone: It is likely a read error, because the conserved phenylalanine at the end of the CDR3 is missing. The genes are TRBV12-3 or TRBV12-4 and TRBJ1-1, with TRBD1 matching 7 bases. The CDR3 contains 14 residues. This CDR3 reads CASSHRGLNTEAFV. The CDR3 DNA reads as TGTGCAAGCAGCCACAGGGGTCTGAACACTGAAGCTTTCGTT.

The chain couples TRBV10-3 to TRBJ1-4, with 10 bases aligning to TRBD1. CDR3 length: 15 amino acids. The V segment lost 2 bases and the J segment 11 bases; nucleotides outside the gene matches: 8. Germline V gives CDR1 ENHRY, CDR2 SYGVKD. CDR3 amino acids: CAISETGQGIGKLFF. In DNA form, the CDR3 reads TGTGCCATCAGTGAGACGGGACAGGGGATTGGGAAACTGTTTTTT.

In the case of this clone: A much larger clonotype is one base distant, so this may be a read error. The chain joins TRBV30 to TRBJ2-1; D gene unclear. V lost 1 base, J lost 4 bases, and 14 bases lay in between. The CDR3 consists of 15 residues. Germline CDR1 is GTSNPN and CDR2 is SVGIG (reference sequence). The CDR3 here is CAWSAPPSPYNEQFF. In nucleotides, the CDR3 is TGTGCCTGGAGTGCCCCCCCGAGCCCATACAATGAGCAGTTCTTC.